This note documents a single TCR beta chain sequence. Antigen unknown. In the ViraFEST assay, antigen-specific CD4+ clonotypes were identified by expansion after peptide-pool stimulation. Cultured cells yielded isolated CD4+ T cells after less than 11 days. Previously uninfected by SARS-CoV-2, the vaccine recipients also showed negative nucleocapsid antibodies. This sample is drawn from a study of vaccination effects on CD4 cells after COVID-19. With 0 bases removed from V and 1 base from J, the gap between germline ends came to 9 bases. Germline lookup yields CDR1 SEHNR and CDR2 FQNEAQ (reference sequence). The CDR3 extends over 15 amino acids. The protocol was immunoSEQ multiplex PCR, while the TCRdb copy is restricted to in-frame clones and leaves out a portion. The sample includes roughly 63,000 clones, less than 80% of them seen just once.

This sequence joins TRBV7-9 and TRBJ2-5; the D gene is possibly TRBD2 (5 bases). This receptor was obtained from a human donor who received a COVID-19 vaccine. Source: CD4+ T cells from PBMCs cultured with HCoV-OC43 spike peptides, taken before COVID-19 vaccination. The sample's subset: HCoV-OC43 spike overlapping peptide pool stimulation. CDR3 nucleotides: TGTGCCAGCAGCTTAGCGTCTAGCAGCCAAGAGACCCAGTACTTC. This codes for CASSLASSSQETQYF.